This entry concerns a single T cell receptor (beta chain). The target antigen is unknown. This record comes from a study of T cell responses to AZD1222 COVID-19 vaccine. Study at large: Second-dose timings of about 4 or about 12 weeks were pooled. Study-wide results and caveats: Nearly half of unique spike-specific TCRs reportedly avoided B.1.351 and B.1.1.7 mutated regions. Donors in the cohort were predominantly white British and more often female, and clonal diversity was possibly underestimated. Only 5 or 6 people who got AZD1222 tested seropositive at baseline.

Profiled with immunoSEQ multiplex PCR; TCRdb holds only in-frame clones, not every one. Of about 97,000 clones detected, roughly 88% appear once; the ten largest clones hold 2.5% to 3.5%. The V segment lost 2 bases and the J segment 4 bases; nucleotides outside the gene matches: 4. This CDR3 contains 14 residues. From germline, CDR1 is PRHDT and CDR2 FYEKMQ (reference sequence). The sequenced sample was peripheral blood, obtained on day 0 of AZD1222 vaccination. The TCR was taken from an adult in good health. The chain links TRBV13 to TRBJ2-7; 8 bases agree with TRBD1. CDR3 sequence: CASSLTGGSYEQYF. CDR3 in DNA: TGTGCCAGCAGCTTAACAGGGGGTTCATACGAGCAGTACTTC. The full variable domain, completed using reference TRBV13 and TRBJ2-7, is AAGVIQSPRHLIKEKRETATLKCYPIPRHDTVYWYQQGPGQDPQFLISFYEKMQSDKGSIPDRFSAQQFSDYHSELNMSSLELGDSALYFCASSLTGGSYEQYFGPGTRLTVT.